The next 28 T cell receptor beta chains were all read from a single sample in a study of T cell responses to AZD1222 COVID-19 vaccine. The method was immunoSEQ multiplex PCR; TCRdb's version includes in-frame clones alone and lacks a portion of them. This table holds roughly 120,000 clones, 80% to 90% found once. The sample here was peripheral blood, taken on day 0 of AZD1222 vaccination. The receptors shown here come from an adult in good health.

This clone was picked up one time. The chain uses TRBV4-1 and TRBJ1-2, with D perhaps matching TRBD1 (6 bases). The CDR3 loop spans 16 amino acids. CDR1 and CDR2 (germline): MGHRA, YSYEKL. Between the trimmed V and J ends, which lost 1 base and 2 bases, there was a span of 14 bases. The DNA of the CDR3 is TGCGCCAGCAGCCAAGTGCCAGGGGCTTGGAACTATGGCTACACCTTC. It codes for CASSQVPGAWNYGYTF.

As DNA, the CDR3 is TGTGCCAGCAGCCCGATTGGGACGCTTGGAAGAGGGCAGTTCTTC. The encoded protein is CASSPIGTLGRGQFF. The chain is built from TRBV5-4 and TRBJ2-1; D may be TRBD1 or TRBD2 (5 bases each). CDR1 is SGHNT, CDR2 YYREEE, per germline (reference sequence). V lost 4 bases, J lost 12 bases, and 23 bases lay in between. CDR3 length equals 15 residues.

The chain joins TRBV29-1 to TRBJ2-5; TRBD2 is a possible D gene (6 bases). Germline CDR1 reads SQVTM; CDR2 reads ANQGSEA. This CDR3 is built from 14 residues. Trimming shortened V by 4 bases and J by 5 bases, and 17 bases separated the two germline ends. CDR3 in DNA: TGCAGCGTTGTAGGCAGGCGGGGCGCGGAGACCCAGTACTTC. Amino acids: CSVVGRRGAETQYF.

The chain couples TRBV4-1 to TRBJ1-2; D is possibly TRBD1 (6 bases). Trimming shortened V by 3 bases and J by 3 bases, and 14 bases separated the two germline ends. CDR1 is MGHRA, CDR2 YSYEKL, per germline. This CDR3 is 15 amino acids long. CDR3 nucleotides: TGCGCCAGCAGCCATCCCCCGACAGGAGACTATGGCTACACCTTC. Its translation is CASSHPPTGDYGYTF.

The V and J genes are TRBV24-1 and TRBJ2-3; weak D call: TRBD2 (6 bases). The germline CDR1 and CDR2 sequences are KGHDR and SFDVKD. V lost 4 bases and J 2 bases, leaving 12 bases between the germline ends. There are 15 residues in the CDR3. CDR3 DNA: TGTGCCACCAGTGACCCCGGGGGTACCACAGATACGCAGTATTTT. Protein: CATSDPGGTTDTQYF.

V gene TRBV9 combines with J gene TRBJ1-2; tentative D call: TRBD1 (5 bases). Trimming shortened V by 3 bases and J by 3 bases, and 9 bases separated the two germline ends. The CDR3 length is 13 residues. Per germline, CDR1 SGDLS and CDR2 YYNGEE. The CDR3 region is CASSETGDYGYTF. The CDR3 bases are TGTGCCAGCAGCGAAACAGGAGACTATGGCTACACCTTC.

V and J are TRBV9 and TRBJ1-3, with D unclear. CDR1 is SGDLS, CDR2 YYNGEE, per germline. V lost 4 bases to trimming and J lost 0 bases, with 11 bases between them. The CDR3 consists of 15 residues. CDR3 protein: CASSRSYDSGNTIYF. The CDR3 nucleotides read TGTGCCAGCAGCCGCTCTTACGACTCTGGAAACACCATATATTTT. The entire variable domain, with the rest obtained from reference TRBV9 and TRBJ1-3, is as follows: DSGVTQTPKHLITATGQRVTLRCSPRSGDLSVYWYQQSLDQGLQFLIQYYNGEERAKGNILERFSAQQFPDLHSELNLSSLELGDSALYFCASSRSYDSGNTIYFGEGSWLTVV.

The genes are TRBV7-7 and TRBJ2-1; no reliable D call. Trimming took 1 base from V and 8 from J, leaving 9 bases between them. Germline V gene lookup returns CDR1 SSHAT and CDR2 FNYEAQ (reference sequence). This CDR3 has 13 amino acids. Written as DNA, the CDR3 is TGTGCCAGCAGCTTAGGGTTGCAATATGAGCAGTTCTTC. Translated, it gives CASSLGLQYEQFF. The full variable domain, completed using reference TRBV7-7 and TRBJ2-1, is GAGVSQSPRYKVTKRGQDVTLRCDPISSHATLYWYQQALGQGPEFLTYFNYEAQPDKSGLPSDRFSAERPEGSISTLTIQRTEQRDSAMYRCASSLGLQYEQFFGPGTRLTVL.

In its sample, this clone was seen a few times. The chain uses TRBV27 and TRBJ2-7; TRBD2 matches at 15 bases. Per the germline V gene, CDR1 is MNHEY and CDR2 is SMNVEV (reference sequence). Trimming cost V 3 bases and J 3 bases; bases outside gene matches: 6. This CDR3 comprises 17 residues. The CDR3 DNA sequence: TGTGCCAGCAGTTTCGGGACTAGCGGGAGGCTTCACTACGAGCAGTACTTC. Encoded protein: CASSFGTSGRLHYEQYF.

The gene calls are TRBV18 and TRBJ2-2, with D possibly TRBD2 on 6 matching bases. The CDR3 loop spans 13 amino acids. CDR1 and CDR2 (germline): KGHSH, LQKENI. With 4 bases removed from V and 7 bases from J, the gap between germline ends came to 10 bases. CDR3 in DNA: TGTGCCAGCTCACGGAGGGTGGACGGGGAGCTGTTTTTT. As protein: CASSRRVDGELFF.

The rearrangement uses TRBV6-1 and TRBJ2-1; 10 nucleotides match TRBD1. V dropped 0 bases and J dropped 8; count of bases not matched to a gene: 7. The germline gives CDR1 MNHNS, CDR2 SASEGT. The CDR3 totals 16 residues. CDR3 nucleotide sequence: TGTGCCAGCAGTGAAGCGATCGGACAGGGGGAGGATGAGCAGTTCTTC. It specifies CASSEAIGQGEDEQFF.

V and J are TRBV4-3 and TRBJ2-1; 11 bases agree with TRBD2. The V gene's germline CDR1 is LGHNA and CDR2 YSLEER. This CDR3 spans 22 amino acids. The V gene end was trimmed by 2 bases and the J gene end by 0 bases; junction bases not matched to a gene: 18. The CDR3 nucleotides read TGCGCCAGCAGCCAAATACCCCAGGTCCTAGCGGGAGGAAGCCGCTCCTACAATGAGCAGTTCTTC. This encodes CASSQIPQVLAGGSRSYNEQFF.

Remarks on this clone: The same CDR3 can be traced to other DNA sequences in this sample. The chain carries TRBV6-5 and TRBJ1-3; D gene ambiguous. The CDR3 totals 12 residues. V was pared by 7 bases and J by 0 bases, with 4 bases between. CDR1 and CDR2 (germline): MNHEY, SVGAGI. CDR3 DNA sequence: TGTGCCAGCATTAGCTCTGGAAACACCATATATTTT. It codes for CASISSGNTIYF.

This clone was counted a few times. V is TRBV19 and J is TRBJ1-6; D gene unclear. V was shortened by 6 bases and J by 8 bases, with 11 bases between the two germline ends. The germline V gene has CDR1 LNHDA and CDR2 SQIVND (reference sequence). The CDR3 length is 13 residues. The CDR3 DNA reads TGTGCCAGTAGGCCCTGGGAGGATTCACCCCTCCACTTT. It specifies CASRPWEDSPLHF.

V is TRBV7-8 and J is TRBJ1-1; D not certain. V gave up 1 base and J gave up 9 bases, with 15 bases separating them. The CDR3 has 14 residues. CDR1 is SGHVS, CDR2 FQNEAQ, per germline. For the CDR3, the DNA is TGTGCCAGCAGCTTAGGAGCTAATACGGTTAAAGCTTTCTTT. Protein: CASSLGANTVKAFF. Drawing the rest from reference TRBV7-8 and TRBJ1-1, the complete variable domain is GAGVSQSPRYKVAKRGQDVALRCDPISGHVSLFWYQQALGQGPEFLTYFQNEAQLDKSGLPSDRFFAERPEGSVSTLKIQRTQQEDSAVYLCASSLGANTVKAFFGQGTRLTVV.

This chain uses TRBV29-1 with TRBJ1-2, with D unresolved. The CDR3 covers 12 residues. Trimming stripped 1 base from V and 7 bases from J, with 10 bases between. Germline CDR1 and CDR2: SQVTM and ANQGSEA. The CDR3 reads CSVEGDISGYTF. As DNA, the CDR3 is TGCAGCGTTGAAGGTGACATAAGTGGCTACACCTTC.

This sequence joins TRBV3-1 (or the pseudogene TRBV3-2) and TRBJ1-4; D is undetermined. The germline gives CDR1 LGHDT, CDR2 YNNKEL (reference sequence). Trimming stripped 1 base from V and 7 bases from J, with 4 bases between. The CDR3 is 12 amino acids. The DNA of the CDR3 is TGTGCCAGCAGCCAAGCTGTTGAAAAACTGTTTTTT. Translating gives CASSQAVEKLFF.

The rearrangement uses TRBV7-6 and TRBJ1-1; TRBD1 matches 10 bases. The germline V gene encodes CDR1 SGHVS and CDR2 FNYEAQ. V gave up 6 bases and J gave up 4 bases; unmatched junction bases: 11. This CDR3 region has 16 residues. CDR3 in amino acids: CASSLVGTGEGTEAFF. Here the CDR3 DNA reads TGTGCCAGCAGTCTAGTCGGGACAGGGGAGGGCACTGAAGCTTTCTTT. Filled out from reference TRBV7-6 and TRBJ1-1, the complete variable domain reads GAGVSQSPRYKVTKRGQDVALRCDPISGHVSLYWYRQALGQGPEFLTYFNYEAQQDKSGLPNDRFSAERPEGSISTLTIQRTEQRDSAMYRCASSLVGTGEGTEAFFGQGTRLTVV.

The CDR3 region is CASSLEGQGAEKLFF. The DNA of the CDR3 is TGTGCCAGCAGCTTAGAGGGACAGGGAGCGGAAAAACTGTTTTTT. This chain joins TRBV7-8 and TRBJ1-4, with 9 bases matching TRBD1. The V gene's germline CDR1 is SGHVS and CDR2 FQNEAQ. V lost 1 base, J lost 8 bases, and 5 bases stayed unmatched. The CDR3 consists of 15 residues.

V and J are TRBV25-1 and TRBJ2-5; unclear D gene. Germline V gene lookup returns CDR1 MGHDK and CDR2 SYGVNS. The V and J ends lost 4 bases and 5 bases respectively, with 8 bases between them. The CDR3 sequence is 12 residues long. CDR3 coding DNA: TGTGCCAGCAGTGGGAGCTTGGAGACCCAGTACTTC. Protein product: CASSGSLETQYF.

V is TRBV4-1 and J is TRBJ2-2, with 8 bases that match TRBD1. Germline CDR1 and CDR2: MGHRA and YSYEKL. The CDR3 consists of 15 residues. V dropped 4 bases and J dropped 3; count of bases not matched to a gene: 4. CDR3 residues: CASSRTGGDTGELFF. Here the CDR3 DNA reads TGCGCCAGCAGCCGTACAGGGGGTGACACCGGGGAGCTGTTTTTT.

J is TRBJ1-4 and V is TRBV7-9; TRBD1 matches at 8 bases. The J segment lost 0 bases and the V segment lost 8 bases, leaving 5 bases of the junction unmatched. The CDR3 covers 15 residues. Germline CDR1 and CDR2: SEHNR and FQNEAQ (reference sequence). CDR3: CASGQGAATNEKLFF. For the CDR3, the DNA is TGTGCCAGCGGGCAGGGGGCTGCAACTAATGAAAAACTGTTTTTT.

The CDR3 sequence: CASRLQGIEEGYTF. CDR3 nucleotides: TGTGCCAGCAGGCTACAGGGGATTGAGGAAGGCTACACCTTC. The rearrangement links TRBV5-4 to TRBJ1-2, with 7 nucleotides matching TRBD1. The V gene end was trimmed by 5 bases and the J gene end by 8 bases; junction bases not matched to a gene: 12. This CDR3 has 14 residues. The germline V gene encodes CDR1 SGHNT and CDR2 YYREEE (reference sequence).

This clone has just one count. Other DNA sequences in the same sample also yield this CDR3. The rearrangement joins TRBV7-9 to TRBJ1-5; D is undetermined. This CDR3 has 13 residues. Germline loops: CDR1 SEHNR, CDR2 FQNEAQ (reference sequence). Trimming took 8 bases from V and 0 from J, leaving 8 bases between them. CDR3 coding DNA: TGTGCCAGCTCGCCCGATAGCAATCAGCCCCAGCATTTT. It is translated as CASSPDSNQPQHF.

This chain connects TRBV5-4 to TRBJ1-2; perhaps TRBD1 as D (5 bases). Germline V gives CDR1 SGHNT, CDR2 YYREEE (reference sequence). V lost 2 bases and J 2 bases, leaving 13 bases between the germline ends. The CDR3 covers 15 residues. In DNA form, the CDR3 reads TGTGCCAGCAGCTTCCGGGGCCGCATCAACTATGGCTACACCTTC. Protein: CASSFRGRINYGYTF. The full variable domain, in which reference TRBV5-4 and TRBJ1-2 provide the parts outside the CDR3, is ETGVTQSPTHLIKTRGQQVTLRCSSQSGHNTVSWYQQALGQGPQFIFQYYREEENGRGNFPPRFSGLQFPNYSSELNVNALELDDSALYLCASSFRGRINYGYTFGSGTRLTVV.

V and J are TRBV5-1 and TRBJ1-1; no reliable D call. V shed 1 base and J shed 5 bases, with 12 bases lying between them. This CDR3 is 14 amino acids long. Germline V gives CDR1 SGHRS, CDR2 YFSETQ. CDR3 bases: TGCGCCAGCAGCTTGATAAGGGAAGGAACTGAAGCTTTCTTT. As protein: CASSLIREGTEAFF.

V gene TRBV5-1 combines with J gene TRBJ1-5; D is unresolved. Germline-derived CDR1 and CDR2 are SGHRS and YFSETQ. The CDR3 runs to 13 residues. V was trimmed by 4 bases and J by 4 bases, leaving 9 bases between them. The CDR3 protein is CASSRSGNQPQHF. CDR3 bases: TGCGCCAGCAGCCGCTCGGGGAATCAGCCCCAGCATTTT.

This sequence joins TRBV5-1 and TRBJ1-1; D not certain. The CDR3 covers 15 residues. The germline gives CDR1 SGHRS, CDR2 YFSETQ. Trimming removed 4 bases from V and 0 bases from J, with 13 bases in between. CDR3 protein: CASSGQVHMNTEAFF. The CDR3, as DNA: TGCGCCAGCAGCGGCCAGGTACATATGAACACTGAAGCTTTCTTT.